What follows describes a single T cell receptor (beta chain). These data come from a study of T-cell reconstitution after alpha-beta-depleted transplantation in children. Trimming cost V 3 bases and J 6 bases, with 14 bases left between them. The germline V gene encodes CDR1 KGHSH and CDR2 LQKENI. The CDR3 sequence is 14 residues long. The TCRbeta library incorporated unique molecular identifiers. TCRdb independently ran MiXCR on the PCR reads; one entry per CDR3 protein. This table has 500,000 to 600,000 distinct CDR3 sequences, 30% to 35% appearing once. The receptor was derived from a human donor who donated a stem cell graft to a child with aplastic anemia. The specimen comprised PBMCs from the stem cell graft donor, sampled from the stem cell graft. The rearrangement uses TRBV18 and TRBJ1-2; no clear D gene. In DNA form, the CDR3 reads TGTGCCAGCTCACCCGAAAGGACTGCTGATGGCTACACCTTC. Amino acid sequence: CASSPERTADGYTF.